This T cell receptor beta chain was documented in a study of a mutant IDH1 vaccine in newly diagnosed glioma. About the study: Treatment recipients were around 62% male and around 40% female, and their mean age was 40.4 years. General observations from the study: Seemingly, pseudoprogression had no relation to changes in the top peripheral T cell clonotypes.

Trimming removed 3 bases at V and 6 bases at J, with 15 bases between. Germline V gene data show CDR1 as LNHDA and CDR2 as SQIVND (reference sequence). This CDR3 has 15 residues. Concerning this clone: No antigen is known for it.

Documented time point: week 35, safety follow-up. The investigators gave 300 ug of mutant IDH1 20-mer peptide in each vaccine dose, together with topical imiquimod. Patients in the study were vaccinated eight times, receiving shots in weeks 1, 3, 5, 7, 11, 15, 19 and 23. Sequencing was performed with immunoSEQ multiplex PCR; in TCRdb, only in-frame clones are kept and a portion is missing. Of 25,000 to 40,000 clones detected, under 85% appear once; the ten largest clones hold roughly 8.8%. The V gene is TRBV19, the J gene TRBJ2-1; maybe TRBD2 (6 bases). The TCR comes from a woman aged 25-40 years with glioma. Some clones in this sample may be carry-over from other donors' samples. The sequencing here drew on PBMCs, taken from a glioma patient whose treatment included an IDH1 peptide vaccine. This CDR3 is CASSITSGSANEQFF. The CDR3 DNA sequence: TGTGCCAGTAGTATCACCAGCGGGTCCGCCAATGAGCAGTTCTTC.